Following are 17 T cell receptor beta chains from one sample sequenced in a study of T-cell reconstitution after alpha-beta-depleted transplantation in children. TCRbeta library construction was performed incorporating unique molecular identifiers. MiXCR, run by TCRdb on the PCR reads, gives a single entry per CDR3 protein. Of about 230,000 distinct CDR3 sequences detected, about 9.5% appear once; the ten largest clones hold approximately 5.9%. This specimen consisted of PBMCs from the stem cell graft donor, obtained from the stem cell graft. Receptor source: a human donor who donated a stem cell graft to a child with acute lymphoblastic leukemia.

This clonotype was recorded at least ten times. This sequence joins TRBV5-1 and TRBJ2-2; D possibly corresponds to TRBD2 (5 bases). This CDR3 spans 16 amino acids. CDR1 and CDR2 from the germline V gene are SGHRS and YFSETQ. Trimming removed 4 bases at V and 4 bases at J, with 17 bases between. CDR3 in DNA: TGCGCCAGCAGCCTATTTGACTACGAGGGCACCGGGGAGCTGTTTTTT. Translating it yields CASSLFDYEGTGELFF.

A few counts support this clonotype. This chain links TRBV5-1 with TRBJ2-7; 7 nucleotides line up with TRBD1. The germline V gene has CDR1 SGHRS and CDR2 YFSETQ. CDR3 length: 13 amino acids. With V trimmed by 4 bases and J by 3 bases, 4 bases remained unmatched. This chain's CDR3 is CASSRQGFYEQYF. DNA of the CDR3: TGCGCCAGCAGCCGACAGGGATTCTACGAGCAGTACTTC.

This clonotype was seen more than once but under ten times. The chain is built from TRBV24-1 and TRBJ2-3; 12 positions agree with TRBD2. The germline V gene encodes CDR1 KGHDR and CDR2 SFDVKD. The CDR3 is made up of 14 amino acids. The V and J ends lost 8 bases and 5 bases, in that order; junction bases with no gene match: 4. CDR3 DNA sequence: TGTGCCACCACTAGCGGGGGGGCGGGAGATACGCAGTATTTT. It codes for CATTSGGAGDTQYF.

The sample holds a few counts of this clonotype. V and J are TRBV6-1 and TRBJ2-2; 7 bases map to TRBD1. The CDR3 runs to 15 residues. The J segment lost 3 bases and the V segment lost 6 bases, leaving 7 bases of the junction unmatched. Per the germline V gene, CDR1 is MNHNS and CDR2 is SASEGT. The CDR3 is CASRHRQGDTGELFF. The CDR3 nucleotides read TGTGCCAGCAGGCATAGACAGGGAGACACCGGGGAGCTGTTTTTT.

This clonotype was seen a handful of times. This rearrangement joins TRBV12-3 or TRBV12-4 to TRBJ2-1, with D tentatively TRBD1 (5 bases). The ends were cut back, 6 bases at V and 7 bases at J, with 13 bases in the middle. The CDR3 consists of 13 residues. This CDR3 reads CASRLGPRNEQFF. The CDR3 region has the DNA TGTGCCAGCAGGTTGGGGCCCAGGAATGAGCAGTTCTTC.

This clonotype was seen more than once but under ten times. The CDR3 loop reads CASSRTSGGALGYEQYF. CDR3 coding DNA: TGTGCCAGCAGTAGGACTAGCGGGGGGGCATTGGGCTACGAGCAGTACTTC. The gene calls are TRBV6-5 and TRBJ2-7, with TRBD2 identical over 15 bases. There are 17 residues in the CDR3. The J segment lost 3 bases and the V segment lost 5 bases, leaving 8 bases of the junction unmatched. Germline CDR1 is MNHEY and CDR2 is SVGAGI.

This chain's CDR3 is CASSPGGWTPSTSYNEQFF. CDR3 nucleotides: TGTGCCAGCAGCCCGGGAGGGTGGACCCCCTCTACTTCCTACAATGAGCAGTTCTTC. The chain combines TRBV11-2 with TRBJ2-1, with TRBD2 matching over 8 bases. The junction had 16 bases not matched to a gene; V was cut back by 5 bases and J by 1 base. The CDR3 length is 19 residues. CDR1 and CDR2 (germline): SGHAT, FQNNGV. The full variable domain, with the rest looked up from reference TRBV11-2 and TRBJ2-1, is EAGVAQSPRYKIIEKRQSVAFWCNPISGHATLYWYQQILGQGPKLLIQFQNNGVVDDSQLPKDRFSAERLKGVDSTLKIQPAKLEDSAVYLCASSPGGWTPSTSYNEQFFGPGTRLTVL.

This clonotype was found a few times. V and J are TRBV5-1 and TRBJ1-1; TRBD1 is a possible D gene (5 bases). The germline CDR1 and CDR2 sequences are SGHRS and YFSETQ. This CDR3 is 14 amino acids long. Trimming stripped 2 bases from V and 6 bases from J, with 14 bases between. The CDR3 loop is CASSFGSGSAEAFF. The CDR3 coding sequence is TGCGCCAGCAGCTTTGGGTCAGGGTCGGCTGAAGCTTTCTTT. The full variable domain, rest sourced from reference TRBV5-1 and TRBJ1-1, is KAGVTQTPRYLIKTRGQQVTLSCSPISGHRSVSWYQQTPGQGLQFLFEYFSETQRNKGNFPGRFSGRQFSNSRSEMNVSTLELGDSALYLCASSFGSGSAEAFFGQGTRLTVV.

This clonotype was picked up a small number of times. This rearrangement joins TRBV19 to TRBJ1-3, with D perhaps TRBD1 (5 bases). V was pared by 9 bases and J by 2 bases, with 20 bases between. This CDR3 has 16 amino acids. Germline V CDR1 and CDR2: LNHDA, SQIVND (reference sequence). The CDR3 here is CASRRAGWDAGNTIYF. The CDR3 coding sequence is TGTGCCAGCCGACGAGCAGGGTGGGACGCTGGAAACACCATATATTTT. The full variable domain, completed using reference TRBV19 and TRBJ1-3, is DGGITQSPKYLFRKEGQNVTLSCEQNLNHDAMYWYRQDPGQGLRLIYYSQIVNDFQKGDIAEGYSVSREKKESFPLTVTSAQKNPTAFYLCASRRAGWDAGNTIYFGEGSWLTVV.

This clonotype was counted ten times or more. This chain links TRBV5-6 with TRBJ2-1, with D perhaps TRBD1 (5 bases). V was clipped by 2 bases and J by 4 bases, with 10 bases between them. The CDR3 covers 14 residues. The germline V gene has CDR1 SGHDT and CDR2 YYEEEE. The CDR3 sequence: CASSLLTVYNEQFF. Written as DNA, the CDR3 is TGTGCCAGCAGCTTATTGACAGTTTACAATGAGCAGTTCTTC.

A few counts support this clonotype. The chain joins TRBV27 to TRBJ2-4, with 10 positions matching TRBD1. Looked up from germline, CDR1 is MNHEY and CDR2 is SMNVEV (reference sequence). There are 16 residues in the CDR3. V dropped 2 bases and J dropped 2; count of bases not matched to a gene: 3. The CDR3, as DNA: TGTGCCAGCAGTTTAAGGGACAGGGGATCCAAAAACATTCAGTACTTC. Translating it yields CASSLRDRGSKNIQYF.

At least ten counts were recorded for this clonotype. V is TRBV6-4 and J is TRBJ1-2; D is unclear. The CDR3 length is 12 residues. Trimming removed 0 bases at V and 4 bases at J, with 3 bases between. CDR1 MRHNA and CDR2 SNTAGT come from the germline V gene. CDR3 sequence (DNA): TGTGCCAGCAGTGACTCTGTCTATGGCTACACCTTC. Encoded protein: CASSDSVYGYTF.

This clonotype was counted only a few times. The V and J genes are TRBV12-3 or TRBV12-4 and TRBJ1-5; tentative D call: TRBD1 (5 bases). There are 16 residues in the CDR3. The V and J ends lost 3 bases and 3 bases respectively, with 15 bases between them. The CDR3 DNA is TGTGCCAGCAGTTTTGGGGCAGGGCGTGCCAATCAGCCCCAGCATTTT. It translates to CASSFGAGRANQPQHF.

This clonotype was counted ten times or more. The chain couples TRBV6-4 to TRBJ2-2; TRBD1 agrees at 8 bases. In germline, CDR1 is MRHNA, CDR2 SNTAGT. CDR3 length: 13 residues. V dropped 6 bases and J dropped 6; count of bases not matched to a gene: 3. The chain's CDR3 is CASSEQGAGELFF. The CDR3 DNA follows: TGTGCCAGCAGCGAACAGGGGGCCGGGGAGCTGTTTTTT.

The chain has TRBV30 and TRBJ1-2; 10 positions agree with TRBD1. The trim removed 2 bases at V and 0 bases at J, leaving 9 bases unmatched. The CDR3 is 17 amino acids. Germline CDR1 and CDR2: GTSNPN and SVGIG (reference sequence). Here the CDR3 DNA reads TGTGCCTGGAGTCTCCGGGACAGGGGTTTGGCTAACTATGGCTACACCTTC. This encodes CAWSLRDRGLANYGYTF.

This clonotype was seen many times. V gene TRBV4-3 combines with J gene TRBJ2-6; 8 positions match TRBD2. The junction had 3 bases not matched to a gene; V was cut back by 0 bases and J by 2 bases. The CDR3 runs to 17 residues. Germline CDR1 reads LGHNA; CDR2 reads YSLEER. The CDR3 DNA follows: TGCGCCAGCAGCCAAGACTCCGGGAGGGCTGGGGCCAACGTCCTGACTTTC. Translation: CASSQDSGRAGANVLTF.

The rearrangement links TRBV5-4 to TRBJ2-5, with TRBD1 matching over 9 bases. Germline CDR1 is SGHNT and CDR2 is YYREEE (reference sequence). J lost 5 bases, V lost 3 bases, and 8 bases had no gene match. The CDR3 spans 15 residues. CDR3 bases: TGTGCCAGCAGCTCGGGACAGGGAATCGGGGAGACCCAGTACTTC. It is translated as CASSSGQGIGETQYF.